This TCR beta chain was sequenced in a study of early T cells in non-severe SARS-CoV-2 infection. Notes on the study in general: Private and CD4 specificities were missed by VDJdb matching, which favored anti-spike CD8 responses.

This clonotype was found many times. Its matching antigen is unknown. The CDR3 loop spans 16 amino acids. Germline V gives CDR1 DFQATT, CDR2 SNEGSKA (reference sequence). V shed 5 bases and J 2 bases; nucleotides not matched to a gene: 9. TCRdb independently ran MiXCR on the 5' RACE reads; one entry per CDR3 protein. This table has approximately 48,000 distinct CDR3 sequences, less than 7.5% appearing once. The chain joins TRBV20-1 to TRBJ1-6; 7 bases are a match to TRBD1. The source was whole blood, collected at baseline. The sequence came from an adult who was a healthcare worker with PCR-confirmed SARS-CoV-2 infection or an uninfected control (not recorded which). The CDR3 loop is CSAAAEGAAYNSPLHF. The CDR3 nucleotides are TGCAGTGCTGCGGCGGAGGGGGCGGCCTATAATTCACCCCTCCACTTT.